This entry lists 31 T cell receptor beta chains sequenced from one sample in a study of blood T cell repertoires in COVID-19. TCRdb's table, derived via immunoSEQ multiplex PCR, lists solely in-frame clones and lacks some. The table has 180,000 or so clones, more than 75% seen once. The source material was peripheral blood. These receptors were collected from a person aged 70 to 79 with COVID-19, enrolled during active disease.

The CDR3 region has the DNA TGTGCCAGCACCCCGGGACTACTAACTTACAATGAGCAGTTCTTC. This sequence encodes CASTPGLLTYNEQFF. This sequence joins TRBV7-2 and TRBJ2-1; 7 bases map to TRBD2. This CDR3 has 15 amino acids. The J segment lost 4 bases and the V segment lost 7 bases, leaving 10 bases of the junction unmatched. Germline assignment: CDR1 SGHTA and CDR2 FQGNSA.

This chain joins TRBV5-8 and TRBJ2-7, with 7 bases aligning to TRBD1. Unmatched junction bases numbered 17, after V lost 5 bases and J lost 3 bases. The CDR3 spans 17 residues. Looked up from germline, CDR1 is SGHTS and CDR2 is YDEGEE. The chain's CDR3 is CASRPDRVLRGYYEQYF. CDR3 bases: TGTGCCAGCAGGCCAGACAGGGTGCTCAGGGGCTACTACGAGCAGTACTTC.

The rearrangement joins TRBV4-1 to TRBJ2-3; 11 bases align to TRBD2. There are 16 residues in the CDR3. CDR1 MGHRA and CDR2 YSYEKL come from the germline V gene. Losses at the gene ends were 5 bases for V and 2 bases for J; bases not matched to a gene: 6. The CDR3 DNA sequence: TGCGCCAGCAGCTTTAGCGGGAGGGGGAACACAGATACGCAGTATTTT. Amino acid sequence: CASSFSGRGNTDTQYF.

The V call is TRBV5-6, the J call TRBJ2-7; perhaps TRBD1 as D (6 bases). Trimming cost V 3 bases and J 9 bases, with 19 bases left between them. The CDR3 sequence is 14 residues long. CDR1 is SGHDT, CDR2 YYEEEE, per germline. CDR3 sequence: CASSWTERARRQYF. The CDR3 DNA follows: TGTGCCAGCAGCTGGACAGAGCGAGCCAGGCGGCAGTACTTC.

The rearrangement links TRBV21-1 to TRBJ2-3; the table's D gene call, TRBD2, was not cross checked with the DNA. TRBV21-1 constitutes a pseudogene. This CDR3 contains 16 residues. This chain's CDR3 is CASSKCRWRGPDTQYF. The CDR3 region has the DNA TGTGCCAGCAGCAAATGCAGGTGGCGGGGACCAGATACGCAGTATTTT.

The J gene is TRBJ2-1, the V gene TRBV14; 8 bases agree with TRBD2. Germline CDR1 is SGHDN and CDR2 is FVKESK. There are 17 residues in the CDR3. Trimming cost V 1 base and J 7 bases; bases outside gene matches: 12. The CDR3 nucleotides read TGTGCCAGCAGCCAAGTTCGGGGGGGAGTCGGAAAAAATGAGCAGTTCTTC. Its protein is CASSQVRGGVGKNEQFF.

The chain is built from TRBV9 and TRBJ2-1; D perhaps matches TRBD2 (7 bases). V lost 0 bases to trimming and J lost 4 bases, with 11 bases between them. Germline CDR1 and CDR2: SGDLS and YYNGEE. The CDR3 has 15 residues. CDR3 in DNA: TGTGCCAGCAGCGTAGCCGGGGGGCCTTACAATGAGCAGTTCTTC. Translation: CASSVAGGPYNEQFF.

The CDR3 loop reads CASSTRTGGGQPQHF. The CDR3 coding sequence is TGTGCCAGCAGCACCCGGACAGGGGGAGGTCAGCCCCAGCATTTT. This chain joins TRBV5-5 and TRBJ1-5; 10 nucleotides line up with TRBD1. Germline V gives CDR1 SGHKS, CDR2 YYEKEE (reference sequence). The length of the CDR3 is 15 residues. Losses at the gene ends were 4 bases for V and 6 bases for J; bases not matched to a gene: 7.

The rearrangement joins TRBV5-4 to TRBJ2-1; D is perhaps TRBD1 (5 bases). This CDR3 spans 13 amino acids. Trimming took 2 bases from V and 7 from J, leaving 10 bases between them. The germline V gene encodes CDR1 SGHNT and CDR2 YYREEE (reference sequence). Here the CDR3 DNA reads TGTGCCAGCAGCTTTTCAGGGTCGAATGAGCAGTTCTTC. Its translation is CASSFSGSNEQFF.

This chain connects TRBV12-3 or TRBV12-4 to TRBJ2-3; 9 nucleotides line up with TRBD1. The CDR3 extends over 13 amino acids. The V and J ends lost 6 bases and 4 bases, in that order; junction bases with no gene match: 2. The CDR3 spells CASRQGASDTQYF. Here the CDR3 DNA reads TGTGCCAGCAGACAGGGGGCTTCAGATACGCAGTATTTT.

V and J are TRBV4-1 and TRBJ1-1, with D hard to call. Trimming removed 6 bases from V and 3 bases from J, with 20 bases in between. Germline V gives CDR1 MGHRA, CDR2 YSYEKL. There are 16 residues in the CDR3. CDR3 DNA sequence: TGCGCCAGCAGTCCCCCCGGGAAAAGGGAGGACACTGAAGCTTTCTTT. Its translation: CASSPPGKREDTEAFF.

The chain has TRBV6-5 and TRBJ2-7; D is undetermined. The CDR3 covers 11 residues. Looked up from germline, CDR1 is MNHEY and CDR2 is SVGAGI. Trimming took 5 bases from V and 3 from J, leaving 5 bases between them. CDR3 nucleotide sequence: TGTGCCAGCAGTCCAGACTACGAGCAGTACTTC. Residues: CASSPDYEQYF.

The gene calls are TRBV7-9 and TRBJ2-4; TRBD2 matches 7 bases. Germline CDR1 and CDR2: SEHNR and FQNEAQ (reference sequence). The CDR3 consists of 13 residues. The V segment lost 5 bases and the J segment 6 bases; nucleotides outside the gene matches: 4. CDR3: CASSRAGVNIQYF. CDR3 coding DNA: TGTGCCAGCAGCCGTGCGGGGGTAAACATTCAGTACTTC.

The chain has TRBV11-3 and TRBJ1-3; TRBD1 agrees at 7 bases. V lost 5 bases, J lost 4 bases, and 2 bases stayed unmatched. CDR3 size: 13 residues. Germline V gives CDR1 SGHNT, CDR2 YENEEA. Written as DNA, the CDR3 is TGTGCCAGCAGCCTACAGGGGGGAAACACCATATATTTT. It specifies CASSLQGGNTIYF. Filled out from reference TRBV11-3 and TRBJ1-3, the complete variable domain reads EAGVVQSPRYKIIEKKQPVAFWCNPISGHNTLYWYLQNLGQGPELLIRYENEEAVDDSQLPKDRFSAERLKGVDSTLKIQPAELGDSAVYLCASSLQGGNTIYFGEGSWLTVV.

The chain has TRBV5-1 and TRBJ1-1; D might be TRBD1 (5 bases). The ends were cut back, 4 bases at V and 5 bases at J, with 12 bases in the middle. The CDR3 is 13 residues long. Germline loops: CDR1 SGHRS, CDR2 YFSETQ. CDR3 sequence reads: CASSPDGGTEAFF. CDR3 in DNA: TGCGCCAGCAGCCCGGACGGGGGTACTGAAGCTTTCTTT.

At least ten counts were recorded for this clone. This chain connects TRBV2 to TRBJ2-1, with D possibly TRBD2 on 5 matching bases. The V end was cut by 6 bases, the J end by 9 bases, with 12 bases between. This CDR3 spans 12 amino acids. In germline, CDR1 is SNHLY, CDR2 FYNNEI. The CDR3 DNA sequence: TGTGCCAGCAGGAGGACTTCGCCTGAGCAGTTCTTC. Encoded protein: CASRRTSPEQFF.

The V gene is TRBV28, the J gene TRBJ1-2; TRBD1 matches 7 bases. Germline V gene lookup returns CDR1 MDHEN and CDR2 SYDVKM. The CDR3 length is 11 residues. Germline trimming cut 6 bases from V and 8 bases from J; bases unmatched to any gene: 3. CDR3 protein: CASRTGFGYTF. The DNA of the CDR3 is TGTGCCAGCAGGACAGGGTTCGGCTACACCTTC.

V and J are TRBV5-4 and TRBJ1-1; 7 nucleotides agree with TRBD1. The CDR3 is 14 amino acids. The germline CDR1 and CDR2 sequences are SGHNT and YYREEE (reference sequence). Trimming took 2 bases from V and 10 from J; bases not matched to a gene: 11. The DNA of the CDR3 is TGTGCCAGCAGCTTCTCTATGACAGGGTTCGGAGCTTTCTTT. Encoded protein: CASSFSMTGFGAFF.

The chain employs TRBV6-2 or TRBV6-3 and TRBJ1-1, with 7 nucleotides matching TRBD1. Losses at the gene ends were 5 bases for V and 1 base for J; bases not matched to a gene: 7. The CDR3 extends over 15 amino acids. In germline, CDR1 is MNHEY, CDR2 SVGEGT. The CDR3 sequence is CASSKTRDRNTEAFF. CDR3 in DNA: TGTGCCAGCAGTAAGACTCGGGACAGGAACACTGAAGCTTTCTTT.

The CDR3 sequence is CASSQGYGRSDTQYF. CDR3 sequence (DNA): TGTGCCAGCAGCCAAGGGTACGGGAGATCAGATACGCAGTATTTT. The rearrangement uses TRBV3-1 (or the pseudogene TRBV3-2) and TRBJ2-3; tentative D call: TRBD2 (6 bases). The CDR3 is made up of 15 amino acids. From germline, CDR1 is LGHDT and CDR2 YNNKEL (reference sequence). V lost 1 base and J 4 bases, leaving 12 bases between the germline ends.

CDR3 DNA sequence: TGCGCCAGCAGCCAAGAAGGGGGCATCCAGCCCCAGCATTTT. Translation gives CASSQEGGIQPQHF. V usage is TRBV4-1 and J usage is TRBJ1-5; 7 bases are a match to TRBD1. Germline-derived CDR1 and CDR2 are MGHRA and YSYEKL. The CDR3 has 14 residues. V was clipped by 0 bases and J by 7 bases; unmatched bases: 3.

V usage is TRBV2 and J usage is TRBJ2-3, with D unresolved. Deletions cut 10 bases from V and 1 base from J, with 18 bases between. Looked up from germline, CDR1 is SNHLY and CDR2 is FYNNEI. CDR3 size: 15 residues. The CDR3 here is CATRPRVSGTDTQYF. The DNA for the CDR3 is TGTGCCACCCGACCCCGGGTATCTGGCACAGATACGCAGTATTTT.

The V gene is TRBV3-1 (or the pseudogene TRBV3-2), the J gene TRBJ2-1; 8 bases line up with TRBD1. This CDR3 has 15 amino acids. V shed 2 bases and J 10 bases; nucleotides not matched to a gene: 10. Germline V gene data show CDR1 as LGHDT and CDR2 as YNNKEL (reference sequence). CDR3 protein: CASSQIRQGNGEQFF. CDR3 DNA: TGTGCCAGCAGCCAAATACGACAGGGGAATGGGGAGCAGTTCTTC.

CDR3 region: CASSEGTGGDQPQHF. For the CDR3, the DNA is TGTGCCAGCAGTGAAGGGACAGGGGGGGATCAGCCCCAGCATTTT. The J gene is TRBJ1-5, the V gene TRBV6-1, with TRBD1 matching 10 bases. The CDR3 covers 15 residues. Losses at the gene ends were 1 base for V and 5 bases for J; bases not matched to a gene: 2. Germline assignment: CDR1 MNHNS and CDR2 SASEGT.

This rearrangement joins TRBV2 to TRBJ2-7; TRBD2 matches at 8 bases. Germline lookup yields CDR1 SNHLY and CDR2 FYNNEI. J gave up 0 bases and V 2 bases, and 3 bases lay outside the gene matches. This CDR3 has 15 residues. The CDR3 coding sequence is TGTGCCAGCAGTGAACTAGCGGGTAGCTCCTACGAGCAGTACTTC. It yields the protein CASSELAGSSYEQYF.

The CDR3 loop reads CAWSVFLAGANTGELFF. CDR3 DNA sequence: TGTGCCTGGAGTGTATTCTTAGCGGGAGCGAACACCGGGGAGCTGTTTTTT. J is TRBJ2-2 and V is TRBV30, with 9 bases matching TRBD2. The germline CDR1 and CDR2 sequences are GTSNPN and SVGIG (reference sequence). The trim removed 0 bases at V and 0 bases at J, leaving 5 bases unmatched. The CDR3 totals 17 residues.

This clone was recorded a few times. The genes are TRBV6-2 or TRBV6-3 and TRBJ1-5; tentative D call: TRBD1 (5 bases). Between the trimmed V and J ends, which lost 0 bases and 16 bases, there was a span of 13 bases. This CDR3 is 12 amino acids long. CDR1 and CDR2 from the germline V gene are MNHEY and SVGEGT. The CDR3 loop is CASSYSMGGAHF. The CDR3, as DNA: TGTGCCAGCAGTTACTCGATGGGCGGGGCACATTTT.

The rearrangement joins TRBV3-1 (or the pseudogene TRBV3-2) to TRBJ2-3; TRBD2 agrees at 7 bases. CDR1 is LGHDT, CDR2 YNNKEL, per germline (reference sequence). The CDR3 is 13 amino acids. V lost 1 base, J lost 8 bases, and 3 bases stayed unmatched. The CDR3: CASSQGRTSTQYF. CDR3 nucleotides: TGTGCCAGCAGCCAAGGGAGGACTAGTACGCAGTATTTT.

The V gene is TRBV3-1 (or the pseudogene TRBV3-2), the J gene TRBJ2-7; D gene unclear. Trimming took off 0 bases at V and 0 bases at J, with 6 bases between the two ends. The length of the CDR3 is 14 residues. The germline CDR1 and CDR2 sequences are LGHDT and YNNKEL (reference sequence). The CDR3 DNA is TGTGCCAGCAGCCAAGATAGAGCCTCCTACGAGCAGTACTTC. Translated, it gives CASSQDRASYEQYF.

The V and J genes are TRBV27 and TRBJ2-5; D gene uncertain. The ends were cut back, 9 bases at V and 4 bases at J, with 15 bases in the middle. This CDR3 comprises 13 residues. Per germline, CDR1 MNHEY and CDR2 SMNVEV (reference sequence). This CDR3 is CASHQALGETQYF. The CDR3 nucleotides read TGTGCCAGTCATCAAGCGCTGGGAGAGACCCAGTACTTC.

This clone has more than one count but fewer than ten. The chain combines TRBV19 with TRBJ2-1, with 12 bases that match TRBD2. There are 15 residues in the CDR3. CDR1 LNHDA and CDR2 SQIVND come from the germline V gene (reference sequence). The ends lost 4 bases at V and 5 bases at J; junction bases unmatched: 3. The CDR3 DNA reads as TGTGCCAGTAGTAACCTAGCGGGGGGGCACAATGAGCAGTTCTTC. Its translation is CASSNLAGGHNEQFF. The whole variable domain, remainder taken from reference TRBV19 and TRBJ2-1, is DGGITQSPKYLFRKEGQNVTLSCEQNLNHDAMYWYRQDPGQGLRLIYYSQIVNDFQKGDIAEGYSVSREKKESFPLTVTSAQKNPTAFYLCASSNLAGGHNEQFFGPGTRLTVL.